This T cell receptor (beta chain) was obtained from a study of cytomegalovirus exposure and HLA in healthy donors. A word on this clone: Antigen specificity is unknown.

Overall study results and limits: The listing of fewer than 200 TCR beta chains classed them as cytomegalovirus-associated. Most TCR sequences were uncommon, yet certain public TCRs appeared in many donors. A subsequent analysis found that TCR clusters from the first cohort also tended to co-occur in the approximately 130 validation repertoires, with 90% to 95% of cluster scores above 0.

This CDR3 comprises 13 residues. Germline V lookup: CDR1 LNHDA, CDR2 SQIVND (reference sequence). V was cut by 7 bases and J by 0 bases, with 9 bases left in between. The donors were members of the roughly 130-subject validation cohort (separate from the roughly 660-subject first cohort). Produced via immunoSEQ multiplex PCR; TCRdb's table is partial and in-frame only. Here the sample spans 100,000 to 150,000 clones, around 94% being singletons. The receptor's source is a young woman in good health and CMV-seronegative. The sequenced sample was PBMCs. The rearrangement uses TRBV19 and TRBJ1-1; no firm D call. CDR3 nucleotide sequence: TGTGCCAGTATCGCGGTACTGAACACTGAAGCTTTCTTT. Its protein is CASIAVLNTEAFF. Together with reference TRBV19 and TRBJ1-1, the CDR3 gives the full variable domain: DGGITQSPKYLFRKEGQNVTLSCEQNLNHDAMYWYRQDPGQGLRLIYYSQIVNDFQKGDIAEGYSVSREKKESFPLTVTSAQKNPTAFYLCASIAVLNTEAFFGQGTRLTVV.